The 32 T cell receptor beta chains given below trace back to one sample, sequenced in a study of patients and donors after allogeneic stem cell transplantation. TCRdb called the RT-PCR reads again in MiXCR, with one record for every CDR3 protein. The sample carries 50,000 to 60,000 distinct CDR3 sequences, 13% recorded once. Sequencing input: blood, either unsorted or a sorted T cell fraction (not recorded which). These receptors all come from a human donor who was either an allogeneic HSCT recipient or a stem cell or donor lymphocyte infusion donor (not recorded which). It is not recorded whose cells these are; they may come from a transplant donor.

This clonotype was counted a few times. This chain joins TRBV2 and TRBJ2-7; the match to TRBD1 covers 7 bases. Per germline, CDR1 SNHLY and CDR2 FYNNEI. The ends lost 0 bases at V and 0 bases at J; junction bases unmatched: 5. The CDR3 is 16 residues long. CDR3 DNA sequence: TGTGCCAGCAGTGAAGCGAGGGACAGATACTCCTACGAGCAGTACTTC. Encoded protein: CASSEARDRYSYEQYF.

This clonotype has ten or more counts. The V and J genes are TRBV12-3 or TRBV12-4 and TRBJ1-4; D perhaps matches TRBD1 (6 bases). The length of the CDR3 is 16 residues. Trimming took 3 bases from V and 3 from J, leaving 14 bases between them. This chain's CDR3 is CASSFSGEGANEKLFF. The CDR3 bases are TGTGCCAGCAGTTTTTCGGGGGAGGGGGCTAATGAAAAACTGTTTTTT.

A few counts support this clonotype. The chain recombines TRBV5-1 with TRBJ2-2; 7 bases agree with TRBD2. Germline CDR1 and CDR2: SGHRS and YFSETQ. This CDR3 has 15 amino acids. Losses at the gene ends were 1 base for V and 6 bases for J; bases not matched to a gene: 6. The CDR3 region is CASSLRAGRSGELFF. The CDR3 DNA reads as TGCGCCAGCAGCTTGAGAGCGGGGAGGTCCGGGGAGCTGTTTTTT.

V and J are TRBV7-9 and TRBJ2-3; 10 bases align to TRBD2. The V gene's germline CDR1 is SEHNR and CDR2 FQNEAQ (reference sequence). V shed 5 bases, J shed 3 bases, and the junction held 11 bases outside the gene matches. This CDR3 has 17 residues. CDR3 protein: CASSTRSGRARTDTQYF. The CDR3 DNA reads as TGTGCCAGCAGCACGAGAAGCGGGAGGGCAAGGACAGATACGCAGTATTTT.

This clonotype was seen at least ten times. As DNA, the CDR3 is TGTGCCAGCAGCTACGACAGTCAGCCCCAGCATTTT. It is translated as CASSYDSQPQHF. The chain links TRBV7-9 to TRBJ1-5; D is perhaps TRBD1 (5 bases). The CDR3 consists of 12 residues. The germline gives CDR1 SEHNR, CDR2 FQNEAQ (reference sequence). V dropped 4 bases and J dropped 6 bases, with 7 bases sitting between them.

The chain recombines TRBV7-9 with TRBJ2-7, with D possibly being TRBD2 (6 bases). The germline V and J ends were trimmed by 4 bases and 2 bases, with 15 bases remaining between them. Germline CDR1 reads SEHNR; CDR2 reads FQNEAQ (reference sequence). CDR3 size: 15 residues. Here the CDR3 DNA reads TGTGCCAGCAGCTCGGGGATAAGGACTACCTACGAGCAGTACTTC. Its protein product is CASSSGIRTTYEQYF.

The chain combines TRBV4-1 with TRBJ2-1; 10 bases map to TRBD2. V was clipped by 0 bases and J by 6 bases; unmatched bases: 8. In germline, CDR1 is MGHRA, CDR2 YSYEKL. The CDR3 consists of 17 residues. The CDR3 DNA follows: TGCGCCAGCAGCCAAGATTCCGGGACTAGCGTGTCCAATGAGCAGTTCTTC. It is translated as CASSQDSGTSVSNEQFF.

This rearrangement joins TRBV3-1 to TRBJ2-5; D is possibly TRBD1 (6 bases). V lost 4 bases to trimming and J lost 5 bases, with 14 bases between them. The CDR3 is 14 residues long. Germline CDR1 reads LGHDT; CDR2 reads YNNKEL (reference sequence). The CDR3 loop reads CASSLTGKGETQYF. The CDR3 region has the DNA TGTGCCAGCAGCCTCACAGGGAAAGGGGAGACCCAGTACTTC.

This clonotype occurred a few times. The chain uses TRBV6-1 and TRBJ2-3, with D tentatively TRBD2 (5 bases). Germline V gene sequence: CDR1 MNHNS, CDR2 SASEGT. The CDR3 has 15 amino acids. V lost 6 bases to trimming and J lost 2 bases, with 15 bases between them. The CDR3 DNA follows: TGTGCCAGCAGGGATTCCGGGATGATCACAGATACGCAGTATTTT. Translating it yields CASRDSGMITDTQYF.

A few counts support this clonotype. This chain links TRBV29-1 with TRBJ2-7; D may be TRBD2 (6 bases). Trimming cost V 2 bases and J 4 bases, with 9 bases left between them. Looked up from germline, CDR1 is SQVTM and CDR2 is ANQGSEA. The CDR3 runs 12 residues. The CDR3 protein is CSVESGRYEQYF. The CDR3 nucleotides are TGCAGCGTTGAATCGGGGAGGTACGAGCAGTACTTC.

The table lists this clonotype with many counts. This chain links TRBV12-3 or TRBV12-4 with TRBJ1-1; D not certain. The CDR3 consists of 13 residues. The V end was cut by 7 bases, the J end by 4 bases, with 13 bases between. CDR3 DNA sequence: TGTGCCAGCACCTTATCCCGGGGCACTGAAGCTTTCTTT. It encodes CASTLSRGTEAFF.

The rearrangement uses TRBV27 and TRBJ2-7; a possible D gene is TRBD2 (5 bases). Trimming removed 5 bases at V and 5 bases at J, with 19 bases between. The CDR3 is 15 amino acids. From germline, CDR1 is MNHEY and CDR2 SMNVEV (reference sequence). This chain's CDR3 is CASSAQFVGRDEQYF. CDR3 DNA sequence: TGTGCCAGCAGTGCCCAATTTGTCGGGCGGGACGAGCAGTACTTC.

This clonotype was seen at least ten times. The V call is TRBV20-1, the J call TRBJ2-1; 8 bases are a match to TRBD2. V lost 0 bases, J lost 3 bases, and 7 bases stayed unmatched. Germline values: CDR1 DFQATT, CDR2 SNEGSKA (reference sequence). The CDR3 consists of 16 residues. CDR3 DNA sequence: TGCAGTGCTAGAGATCCGCTAAGCGGGAGCTACAATGAGCAGTTCTTC. Protein sequence: CSARDPLSGSYNEQFF.

This clonotype is categorized as medium-sized (0.01 to 0.1%). This sequence joins TRBV6-1 and TRBJ1-2; maybe TRBD1 (5 bases). The germline V gene has CDR1 MNHNS and CDR2 SASEGT. V lost 6 bases, J lost 5 bases, and 10 bases lay in between. This CDR3 has 12 residues. DNA for the CDR3: TGTGCCAGCAGCGTGGGACGGTATGGCTACACCTTC. Its translation: CASSVGRYGYTF.

In this sample, this clonotype turned up many times. The V gene is TRBV5-1, the J gene TRBJ2-7; 13 nucleotides line up with TRBD2. V gave up 2 bases and J gave up 5 bases; unmatched junction bases: 4. Germline V gene data show CDR1 as SGHRS and CDR2 as YFSETQ. The CDR3 covers 15 residues. The CDR3 loop reads CASSFGLAGVNEQYF. In DNA form, the CDR3 reads TGCGCCAGCAGCTTCGGACTAGCGGGAGTAAACGAGCAGTACTTC.

The rearrangement joins TRBV3-1 to TRBJ2-7; D is unresolved. V was trimmed by 4 bases and J by 2 bases, leaving 9 bases between them. Germline assignment: CDR1 LGHDT and CDR2 YNNKEL (reference sequence). The CDR3 runs to 13 residues. The CDR3, as DNA: TGTGCCAGCAGCCGAGTGGGTACCTACGAGCAGTACTTC. The encoded protein is CASSRVGTYEQYF.

This clonotype was counted between two and nine times. The CDR3 region has the DNA TGCAGCGTTGAAACCCCCCACAGTGCTCACAATGAGCAGTTCTTC. Encoded protein: CSVETPHSAHNEQFF. This chain joins TRBV29-1 and TRBJ2-1; no definite D call. Trimming took 2 bases from V and 5 from J, leaving 16 bases between them. The germline V gene has CDR1 SQVTM and CDR2 ANQGSEA. CDR3 length: 15 amino acids.

Notes on this clonotype: A much more abundant neighbour one base away suggests this may be a read error. V and J are TRBV10-3 and TRBJ1-5; TRBD1 agrees at 8 bases. With V trimmed by 3 bases and J by 10 bases, 14 bases remained unmatched. The V gene's germline CDR1 is ENHRY and CDR2 SYGVKD. This CDR3 spans 16 amino acids. The CDR3 DNA reads TGTGCCATCAGTGACCACCGGACAGGGAATTTTCATCCCCAGCATTTT. Translation: CAISDHRTGNFHPQHF.

Here the CDR3 DNA reads TGCAGCGTTGAAGAGAATCCTGGCTACACCTTC. Amino acids: CSVEENPGYTF. The V and J genes are TRBV29-1 and TRBJ1-2, with D unclear. The CDR3 totals 11 residues. CDR1 SQVTM and CDR2 ANQGSEA come from the germline V gene. The germline V and J ends were trimmed by 0 bases and 7 bases, with 6 bases remaining between them.

This clonotype occurred many times. The chain combines TRBV27 with TRBJ1-5; D gene unclear. Germline assignment: CDR1 MNHEY and CDR2 SMNVEV (reference sequence). The CDR3 extends over 15 amino acids. V shed 2 bases and J shed 5 bases, with 13 bases lying between them. The CDR3 DNA sequence: TGTGCCAGCAGTTTAGGTCAGAGCGCCGATCAGCCCCAGCATTTT. Residues: CASSLGQSADQPQHF.

This clonotype came up many times. The chain links TRBV20-1 to TRBJ1-4; possibly TRBD1 for D (6 bases). Germline loops: CDR1 DFQATT, CDR2 SNEGSKA (reference sequence). The ends were cut back, 3 bases at V and 8 bases at J, with 16 bases in the middle. The CDR3 loop spans 14 amino acids. The DNA of the CDR3 is TGCAGTGCTAGTTACCCAGGGGTAGGGGAAAAACTGTTTTTT. Translating it yields CSASYPGVGEKLFF.

This clonotype has just a few counts. The rearrangement joins TRBV19 to TRBJ2-7; 8 bases agree with TRBD1. The CDR3 runs 14 residues. CDR1 LNHDA and CDR2 SQIVND come from the germline V gene (reference sequence). With 10 bases clipped from V and 2 bases from J, the junction kept 10 bases outside the gene matches. The CDR3 loop is CATSPGTGPYEQYF. In DNA form, the CDR3 reads TGTGCCACCTCGCCGGGGACAGGCCCCTACGAGCAGTACTTC.

At least ten counts were recorded for this clonotype. The rearrangement uses TRBV10-3 and TRBJ1-5; the D is unclear. The CDR3 length is 18 residues. Per the germline V gene, CDR1 is ENHRY and CDR2 is SYGVKD. The V gene lost 0 bases and the J gene lost 4 bases, with 19 bases spanning the gap. The CDR3 sequence is CAISESFGKGISNQPQHF. CDR3 nucleotide sequence: TGTGCCATCAGTGAGTCTTTCGGTAAAGGGATATCGAATCAGCCCCAGCATTTT.

The CDR3, as DNA: TGCGCCAGCAGCCCAAGGACAGGGGGACTTTACACCGGGGAGCTGTTTTTT. Its protein product is CASSPRTGGLYTGELFF. The V and J genes are TRBV5-1 and TRBJ2-2, with 10 bases fitting TRBD1. J gave up 3 bases and V 4 bases, and 9 bases lay outside the gene matches. The CDR3 covers 17 residues. Germline CDR1 is SGHRS and CDR2 is YFSETQ.

The chain couples TRBV6-5 to TRBJ2-4, with 13 bases matching TRBD2. The CDR3 is 17 residues long. CDR1 MNHEY and CDR2 SVGAGI come from the germline V gene. V lost 6 bases, J lost 2 bases, and 7 bases stayed unmatched. The chain's CDR3 is CASSQRTSGRPKNIQYF. The DNA of the CDR3 is TGTGCCAGCAGCCAAAGGACTAGCGGGAGACCCAAAAACATTCAGTACTTC.

This sequence joins TRBV20-1 and TRBJ2-7; D unclear. This CDR3 is built from 17 residues. Germline CDR1 reads DFQATT; CDR2 reads SNEGSKA (reference sequence). Trimming took 2 bases from V and 4 from J, leaving 24 bases between them. The CDR3 is CSARRSIVARESYEQYF. Written as DNA, the CDR3 is TGCAGTGCTAGACGGTCTATAGTCGCGAGAGAGTCATACGAGCAGTACTTC.

This clonotype was found many times. The rearrangement links TRBV14 to TRBJ1-2; TRBD1 is a possible D gene (6 bases). Germline loops: CDR1 SGHDN, CDR2 FVKESK. The CDR3 contains 15 residues. V lost 1 base, J lost 4 bases, and 13 bases lay in between. The DNA for the CDR3 is TGTGCCAGCAGCCAAGTTCAGGGGCCCATCTATGGCTACACCTTC. Its translation is CASSQVQGPIYGYTF.

The table lists this clonotype with a few counts. This chain links TRBV5-5 with TRBJ2-6, with 7 bases identical to TRBD1. This CDR3 contains 14 residues. Germline CDR1 is SGHKS and CDR2 is YYEKEE (reference sequence). The J segment lost 4 bases and the V segment lost 4 bases, leaving 2 bases of the junction unmatched. The CDR3, as DNA: TGTGCCAGCAGCCAGGGGGACGGGGCCAACGTCCTGACTTTC. Translating it yields CASSQGDGANVLTF.

Of note for this clonotype: At one of its ends the junction is not consistent with the germline gene, which may arise from a read error. The rearrangement links TRBV4-2 to TRBJ1-1; weak D call: TRBD1 (6 bases). The CDR3 has 15 residues. CDR1 and CDR2 (germline): LGHNA, YNFKEQ. In nucleotides, the CDR3 is TGTGCCAGCAGCCCCGAGCGGGGGCTGAACACTGAAGCCTTCTTT. This gives the protein CASSPERGLNTEAFF.

This clonotype is a singleton in its sample. The J gene is TRBJ2-1, the V gene TRBV5-1, with TRBD1 identical over 11 bases. From germline, CDR1 is SGHRS and CDR2 YFSETQ. The CDR3 length is 15 residues. J gave up 3 bases and V 4 bases, and 3 bases lay outside the gene matches. The CDR3 loop is CASSRGTGGYNEQFF. The CDR3, as DNA: TGCGCCAGCAGCCGAGGGACAGGGGGCTACAATGAGCAGTTCTTC.

This chain's CDR3 is CSARTGSNTEAFF. The DNA of the CDR3 is TGCAGTGCTCGTACAGGATCGAACACTGAAGCTTTCTTT. The chain uses TRBV20-1 and TRBJ1-1, with D possibly being TRBD1 (5 bases). V lost 5 bases to trimming and J lost 1 base, with 11 bases between them. Germline V lookup: CDR1 DFQATT, CDR2 SNEGSKA (reference sequence). CDR3 length: 13 amino acids.

This clonotype was recorded at least ten times. The chain links TRBV24-1 to TRBJ2-2; the D call may be TRBD1 or TRBD2 (5 bases each). This CDR3 has 12 residues. V was pared by 7 bases and J by 3 bases, with 5 bases between. The V gene's germline CDR1 is KGHDR and CDR2 SFDVKD. This CDR3 reads CATRGDTGELFF. Here the CDR3 DNA reads TGTGCCACCAGGGGGGACACCGGGGAGCTGTTTTTT.